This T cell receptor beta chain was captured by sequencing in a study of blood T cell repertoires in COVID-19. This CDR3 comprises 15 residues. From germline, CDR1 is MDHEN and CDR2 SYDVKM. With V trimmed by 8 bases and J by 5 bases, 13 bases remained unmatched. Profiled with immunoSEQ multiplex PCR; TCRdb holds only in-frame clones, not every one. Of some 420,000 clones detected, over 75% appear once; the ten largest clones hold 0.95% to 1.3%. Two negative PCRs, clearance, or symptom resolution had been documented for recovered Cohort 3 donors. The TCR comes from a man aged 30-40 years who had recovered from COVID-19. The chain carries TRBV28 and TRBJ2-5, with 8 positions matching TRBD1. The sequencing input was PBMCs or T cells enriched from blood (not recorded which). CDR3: CASRLSQGAWETQYF. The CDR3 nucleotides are TGTGCCAGCCGCCTAAGCCAGGGGGCTTGGGAGACCCAGTACTTC.